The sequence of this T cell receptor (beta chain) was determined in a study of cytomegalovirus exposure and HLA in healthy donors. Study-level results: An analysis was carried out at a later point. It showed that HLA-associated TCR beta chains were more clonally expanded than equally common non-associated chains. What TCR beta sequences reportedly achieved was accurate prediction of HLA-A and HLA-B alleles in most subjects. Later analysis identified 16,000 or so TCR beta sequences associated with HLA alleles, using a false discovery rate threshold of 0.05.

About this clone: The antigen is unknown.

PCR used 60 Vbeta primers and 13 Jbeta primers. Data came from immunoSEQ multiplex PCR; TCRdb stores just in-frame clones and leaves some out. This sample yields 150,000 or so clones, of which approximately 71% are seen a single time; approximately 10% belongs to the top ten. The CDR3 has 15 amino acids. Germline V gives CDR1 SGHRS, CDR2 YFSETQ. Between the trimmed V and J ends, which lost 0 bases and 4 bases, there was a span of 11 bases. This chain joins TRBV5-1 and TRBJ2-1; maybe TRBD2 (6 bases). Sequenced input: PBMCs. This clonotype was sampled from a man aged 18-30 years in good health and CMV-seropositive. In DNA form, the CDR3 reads TGCGCCAGCAGCTTGGAGACTAGAACTTACAATGAGCAGTTCTTC. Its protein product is CASSLETRTYNEQFF.